A selection of T cell receptor beta chains follows, all from one sample in a study of cytomegalovirus exposure and HLA in healthy donors. The method was immunoSEQ multiplex PCR; TCRdb's version includes in-frame clones alone and lacks a portion of them. This table holds about 140,000 clones. The sample consisted of PBMCs. These receptors were obtained from a male donor in good health and CMV-seronegative. Both conserved end residues are part of each CDR3. A D gene is named only where the DNA matches it firmly.

V: TRBV28
J: TRBJ2-7
D: NA
CDR3: CASSPGIFYEQYF

V: TRBV19
J: TRBJ2-7
D: TRBD2
CDR3: CASSIAGTSGSSSYEQYF

V: TRBV14
J: TRBJ1-2
D: NA
CDR3: CASSQGHYGYTF

V: TRBV2
J: TRBJ1-5
D: NA
CDR3: CASTRTEGSNQPQHF

V: TRBV4-2
J: TRBJ2-7
D: NA
CDR3: CASSQEGVGSYEQYF

V: TRBV6-5
J: TRBJ1-5
D: TRBD1
CDR3: CASSPGQGYQPQHF

V: TRBV5-8
J: TRBJ1-1
D: TRBD1
CDR3: CASSHRGGAFF

V: TRBV7-8
J: TRBJ1-2
D: NA
CDR3: CASSLQTGGGVYGYTF

V: TRBV9
J: TRBJ1-1
D: NA
CDR3: CASSEWDNYYTDTEAFF

V: TRBV7-2
J: TRBJ2-3
D: NA
CDR3: CASSFSGDPLNTQYF

V: TRBV14
J: TRBJ1-5
D: TRBD1
CDR3: CASSQASTEDRVFPFNQPQHF

V: TRBV19
J: TRBJ1-1
D: NA
CDR3: CASSFIGPGRETEAFF

V: TRBV9
J: TRBJ1-1
D: NA
CDR3: CASSVGGAGTEAFF

V: TRBV5-1
J: TRBJ2-3
D: NA
CDR3: CASSLGRGDTQYF

V: TRBV6-5
J: TRBJ2-5
D: TRBD1
CDR3: CARGTAQETQYF

V: TRBV19
J: TRBJ1-1
D: NA
CDR3: CASSMGGGTEAFF

V: TRBV5-1
J: TRBJ2-7
D: NA
CDR3: CASSTGTRNVYEQYF

V: TRBV9
J: TRBJ1-6
D: TRBD1
CDR3: CASTKQGFLNSPLHF

V: TRBV5-1
J: TRBJ2-7
D: NA
CDR3: CASSVAAGATYEQYF